The clone carrying this T cell receptor beta chain was seen ten or more times. The target antigen is unknown. Trimming removed 6 bases from V and 0 bases from J, with 4 bases in between. The CDR3 has 12 amino acids. The sample is drawn from a study of neurological immune-mediated disorders. Findings and caveats of the study: Patients with HTLV-1-associated myelopathy showed the most TCR clonal expansion. Those with multiple sclerosis showed the least, falling below healthy controls. As far as clinical or MRI features were concerned, none was associated with the multiple sclerosis repertoire cluster.

Time point reported: longitudinal time-point 3. Where libraries were unsorted, they were derived from 2 million PBMCs stored at -80 degrees C. Every sequencing run produced over 160 million TCR-beta sequences, and the sequences from any one run covered 15-18 subjects. Via MiXCR, TCRdb re-called the 5' RACE reads, giving one row per CDR3 protein. The sample includes more than 75,000 distinct CDR3 sequences, approximately 4.3% of them seen just once. Sequencing was performed on PBMCs. The clonotype was recovered from a woman in her fifties or sixties with multiple sclerosis. The chain joins TRBV12-3 or TRBV12-4 to TRBJ2-3; D call uncertain. The CDR3 sequence is CASSRSTDTQYF. DNA for the CDR3: TGTGCCAGCAGCCGGAGCACAGATACGCAGTATTTT.